This passage covers 4 T cell receptor beta chains from one sample sequenced in a study of cytomegalovirus exposure and HLA in healthy donors (dated by TCRdb to 2016 to 2017). The library was built by means of the immunoSEQ multiplex PCR assay. A mixture of 60 forward primers for TCR Vbeta segments and 13 reverse primers for TCR Jbeta segments was used in the multiplex PCR. What TCRdb holds here is the immuneACCESS table cut down to in-frame rearrangements. Part of the clones is not present; checked against another copy, under half of the missing clones reflect an unresolved V gene, and the others are unexplained. Counted in this sample were around 150,000 clones; about four fifths of them appeared once. The ten most abundant clones make up 3.5% of the sample. Sequences were obtained from PBMCs. These TCRs come from a human donor in good health.

The chain is built from TRBV19 and TRBJ2-3, with D maybe TRBD2 (5 bases). Per the germline V gene, CDR1 is LNHDA and CDR2 is SQIVND (reference sequence). The CDR3 extends over 15 amino acids. V was pared by 1 base and J by 3 bases, with 11 bases between. Here the CDR3 DNA reads TGTGCCAGTAGTATAGGAACTAGAGGGACAGATACGCAGTATTTT. Amino acids: CASSIGTRGTDTQYF.

The V call is TRBV7-2, the J call TRBJ1-5; the match to TRBD1 covers 7 bases. Germline CDR1 reads SGHTA; CDR2 reads FQGNSA. The CDR3 contains 18 residues. The J segment lost 2 bases and the V segment lost 1 base, leaving 11 bases of the junction unmatched. CDR3 amino acids: CASSLGFTQGVGNQPQHF. The CDR3 nucleotides read TGTGCCAGCAGCTTAGGGTTTACCCAGGGGGTTGGCAATCAGCCCCAGCATTTT.

The chain joins TRBV9 to TRBJ2-1, with 11 bases matching TRBD2. The V gene's germline CDR1 is SGDLS and CDR2 YYNGEE. V was clipped by 0 bases and J by 8 bases; unmatched bases: 4. The CDR3 is made up of 15 amino acids. The CDR3 bases are TGTGCCAGCAGCGTAGAGGGGACTAGCGGCGATGAGCAGTTCTTC. Residues: CASSVEGTSGDEQFF.

V gene TRBV4-1 combines with J gene TRBJ2-7, with D perhaps TRBD2 (5 bases). Germline V gives CDR1 MGHRA, CDR2 YSYEKL. Trimming took 3 bases from V and 3 from J, leaving 18 bases between them. There are 16 residues in the CDR3. This CDR3 reads CASSQHGVLVGYEQYF. In nucleotides, the CDR3 is TGCGCCAGCAGCCAGCACGGGGTACTGGTTGGCTACGAGCAGTACTTC.